This T cell receptor (beta chain) was recovered during a study of blood T cell repertoires in COVID-19. About the study: PBMCs, B-cell-depleted T cells, or T cells provided the cDNA or gDNA that made up the material.

Profiling relied on immunoSEQ multiplex PCR, and the TCRdb table lists in-frame clones only, not all of them. Found here are tens of thousands of clones, 82% of them singletons; the top ten hold over 7.5%. This sequence originates from a woman of 80 years or more with acute or convalescent COVID-19. Sequencing used peripheral blood.

The CDR3 sequence: CATSYPMAGGNTEAFF. The CDR3, as DNA: TGTGCCACCAGTTATCCCATGGCGGGGGGGAACACTGAAGCTTTCTTT. The chain carries TRBV15 and TRBJ1-1; maybe TRBD1 (5 bases). This CDR3 spans 16 amino acids. CDR1 LNHNV and CDR2 YYDKDF come from the germline V gene (reference sequence). Trimming stripped 6 bases from V and 1 base from J, with 18 bases between. Supplemented by reference TRBV15 and TRBJ1-1, the full variable domain reads DAMVIQNPRYQVTQFGKPVTLSCSQTLNHNVMYWYQQKSSQAPKLLFHYYDKDFNNEADTPDNFQSRRPNTSFCFLDIRSPGLGDTAMYLCATSYPMAGGNTEAFFGQGTRLTVV.